This TCR beta chain was identified in a study of blood T cell repertoires in COVID-19. There are 14 residues in the CDR3. The V and J ends lost 3 bases and 5 bases, in that order; junction bases with no gene match: 6. Germline V gene sequence: CDR1 MGHDK, CDR2 SYGVNS. This clone was observed once. Produced via immunoSEQ multiplex PCR; TCRdb's table is partial and in-frame only. The repertoire holds 150,000 or so clones, with approximately 90% as singletons. The TCR originated in a man between 18 and 29 years old with acute or convalescent COVID-19. The chain recombines TRBV25-1 with TRBJ2-5; TRBD1 aligns across 7 bases. Specimen: peripheral blood. The CDR3 DNA sequence: TGTGCCAGCAGTGACGCGAGGGGGCTGGAGACCCAGTACTTC. The encoded protein is CASSDARGLETQYF.